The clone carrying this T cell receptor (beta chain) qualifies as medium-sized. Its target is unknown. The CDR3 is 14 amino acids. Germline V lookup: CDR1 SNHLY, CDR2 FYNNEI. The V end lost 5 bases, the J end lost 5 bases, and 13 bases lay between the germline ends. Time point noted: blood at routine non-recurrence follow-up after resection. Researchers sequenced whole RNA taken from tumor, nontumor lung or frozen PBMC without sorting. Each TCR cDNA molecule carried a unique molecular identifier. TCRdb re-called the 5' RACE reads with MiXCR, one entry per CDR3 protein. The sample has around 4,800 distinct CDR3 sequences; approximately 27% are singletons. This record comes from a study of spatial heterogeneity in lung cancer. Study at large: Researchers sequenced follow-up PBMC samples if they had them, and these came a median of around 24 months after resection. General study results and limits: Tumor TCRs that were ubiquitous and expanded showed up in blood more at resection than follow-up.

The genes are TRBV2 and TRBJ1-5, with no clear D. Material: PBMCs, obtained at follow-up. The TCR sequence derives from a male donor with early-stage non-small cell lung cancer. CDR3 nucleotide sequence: TGTGCCAGCAGTCCTCCCGTAGCGCATCAGCCCCAGCATTTT. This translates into CASSPPVAHQPQHF.